This TCR beta chain was obtained from a study of beta chain features in type 1 diabetes. V was clipped by 8 bases and J by 8 bases; unmatched bases: 8. The CDR3 totals 13 residues. In germline, CDR1 is KGHSH, CDR2 LQKENI. cDNA synthesis used the whole RNA isolate, giving expressed TCRB sequences. The table came from immunoSEQ multiplex PCR; TCRdb's copy has only in-frame clones and leaves some out. The sample yields 140,000 to 150,000 clones, about 50% seen once. Via CD45RO/CCR7/CD25/CD127/CD95/CD27, cells of the CD4+ naive, central memory, regulatory and stem cell-like memory subsets were sorted. The sequencing input was Tregs from blood. The TCR comes from a young man in good health. The V and J genes are TRBV18 and TRBJ2-1, with 8 bases that match TRBD1. CDR3: CASRRDRSDEQFF. The CDR3 nucleotides are TGTGCCAGCAGAAGGGACAGGAGCGATGAGCAGTTCTTC.